This is a list of T cell receptor beta chains from one sample in a study of blood T cell repertoires in COVID-19. The data were produced by immunoSEQ multiplex PCR, yet TCRdb's version contains in-frame clones alone and is incomplete. The table has about 150,000 clones, around 78% seen once; the top ten hold about 1.8%. The specimen sequenced was peripheral blood. All receptors derive from a man older than 75 with acute or convalescent COVID-19. Each CDR3 is given with its conserved first and last residue. The D gene is left open where the match is weak. Where a row states a size, it is once, few, many or the class of an expanded clone; other rows omit it.

clone_size	j_call	v_call	d_call	cdr3_aa	cdr3_nt
-	TRBJ2-1	TRBV5-1	TRBD2	CASSLAIVRGGVSDEQFF	TGCGCCAGCAGCTTGGCGATTGTTCGGGGGGGAGTTTCCGATGAGCAGTTCTTC
-	TRBJ1-2	TRBV11-3	-	CASSLDNVAGLNYGYTF	TGTGCCAGCAGCTTAGATAATGTGGCAGGGCTGAACTATGGCTACACCTTC
-	TRBJ2-1	TRBV19	TRBD2	CASRGLAGFGNEQFF	TGTGCCAGCAGGGGACTAGCGGGGTTTGGCAATGAGCAGTTCTTC
-	TRBJ1-2	TRBV5-1	TRBD1	CASSLVQGPLDGYTF	TGCGCCAGCAGCTTGGTACAGGGGCCCCTTGATGGCTACACCTTC
-	TRBJ2-5	TRBV2	TRBD1	CASSGQGAGETQYF	TGTGCCAGCAGTGGCCAGGGGGCAGGGGAGACCCAGTACTTC
-	TRBJ1-1	TRBV6-5	TRBD1	CASSYSGTGGGTEAFF	TGTGCCAGCAGTTACTCAGGGACAGGGGGGGGCACTGAAGCTTTCTTT
-	TRBJ2-5	TRBV2	-	CASSESQVKQETQYF	TGTGCCAGCAGTGAAAGTCAGGTCAAGCAAGAGACCCAGTACTTC
-	TRBJ1-5	TRBV19	TRBD1	CASSSDRGNLPQHF	TGTGCCAGTAGTTCGGACAGGGGTAATCTGCCCCAGCATTTT
-	TRBJ2-5	TRBV29-1	-	CSSWGGLQETQYF	TGCAGCTCTTGGGGGGGCCTCCAAGAGACCCAGTACTTC
few	TRBJ2-6	TRBV10-3	TRBD1	CAISRQGQGTRGANVLTF	TGTGCCATCAGCCGCCAAGGACAGGGGACAAGAGGGGCCAACGTCCTGACTTTC
-	TRBJ1-2	TRBV2	TRBD1	CASSESGGIYGYTF	TGTGCCAGCAGTGAATCAGGGGGGATCTATGGCTACACCTTC
-	TRBJ2-2	TRBV5-5	TRBD1	CASSSRQGMNTGELFF	TGTGCCAGCAGCTCCCGACAGGGAATGAACACCGGGGAGCTGTTTTTT
-	TRBJ2-7	TRBV11-2	TRBD2	CASSRLGGGTPYEQYF	TGTGCCAGCAGCCGCCTCGGCGGGGGAACTCCCTACGAGCAGTACTTC
-	TRBJ1-1	TRBV6-6	-	CASSYSGGQPEAFF	TGTGCCAGCAGTTACTCAGGCGGACAGCCTGAAGCTTTCTTT
-	TRBJ2-1	TRBV7-9	TRBD2	CASSYILAGGRNEQFF	TGTGCCAGCAGCTACATCCTAGCGGGGGGGCGTAATGAGCAGTTCTTC
-	TRBJ2-2	TRBV6-1	-	CASSAQRHPNTGELFF	TGTGCCAGCAGTGCCCAGCGGCATCCGAACACCGGGGAGCTGTTTTTT
few	TRBJ2-1	TRBV4-1	TRBD2	CASMRPGGVNEQFF	TGCGCCAGCATGCGACCGGGGGGGGTCAATGAGCAGTTCTTC
-	TRBJ2-1	TRBV18	-	CASSPGGHEQFF	TGTGCCAGCTCACCAGGGGGACACGAGCAGTTCTTC
-	TRBJ1-3	TRBV19	-	CASTLRGGNTIYF	TGTGCCAGTACCCTCAGGGGCGGAAACACCATATATTTT
-	TRBJ1-6	TRBV19	-	CASSIVAGADGNSPLHF	TGTGCCAGTAGTATAGTAGCGGGGGCTGATGGTAATTCACCCCTCCACTTT
once	TRBJ1-2	TRBV11-3	TRBD1	CASSYSTGSYGYTF	TGTGCCAGCAGCTATTCGACAGGGAGCTATGGCTACACCTTC
-	TRBJ1-2	TRBV20-1	-	CSASNGGAPGGYTF	TGCAGTGCTAGTAATGGCGGGGCCCCTGGGGGCTACACCTTC
once	TRBJ1-2	TRBV6-5	TRBD1	CASTRGFWGYTF	TGTGCCAGCACCAGGGGGTTCTGGGGCTACACCTTC
-	TRBJ2-2	TRBV24-1	-	CATSGQEDGELFF	TGTGCCACCAGTGGACAGGAAGACGGGGAGCTGTTTTTT
-	TRBJ2-7	TRBV6-5	TRBD2	CASSSFSGRFYEQYF	TGTGCCAGCAGCTCATTTAGCGGGAGGTTCTACGAGCAGTACTTC
-	TRBJ2-1	TRBV28	TRBD1	CASRLRGQGYNEQFF	TGTGCCAGCAGGCTCCGCGGACAGGGGTACAATGAGCAGTTCTTC
-	TRBJ1-2	TRBV28	TRBD1	CASSTGQGGDGYTF	TGTGCCAGCAGCACCGGACAGGGAGGGGATGGCTACACCTTC
few	TRBJ2-1	TRBV4-3	-	CASSLLLDGQYEQFF	TGCGCCAGCAGCCTCCTGCTGGATGGACAGTATGAGCAGTTCTTC
-	TRBJ2-2	TRBV2	TRBD1	CASGGQGRTGELFF	TGTGCCAGCGGGGGACAGGGGAGGACCGGGGAGCTGTTTTTT
-	TRBJ2-4	TRBV3-1/TRBV3-2	-	CASSQAVDRAKNIQYF	TGTGCCAGCAGCCAAGCTGTTGACAGAGCCAAAAACATTCAGTACTTC
-	TRBJ2-1	TRBV6-1	TRBD1	CASVGQGLQSEQFF	TGTGCCAGCGTGGGACAGGGGCTACAAAGTGAGCAGTTCTTC
-	TRBJ2-1	TRBV7-6	-	CASSPDSTSYNEQFF	TGTGCCAGCAGCCCGGACAGTACGTCTTACAATGAGCAGTTCTTC
-	TRBJ1-1	TRBV5-4	-	CASWGGREAFF	TGTGCCAGCTGGGGGGGGCGAGAAGCTTTCTTT
few	TRBJ2-5	TRBV7-3	-	CASSLYGETQYF	TGTGCCAGCAGCTTATACGGAGAGACCCAGTACTTC
few	TRBJ2-6	TRBV29-1	TRBD2	CSVGAERGLSGANVLTF	TGCAGCGTGGGGGCGGAGCGGGGGCTGTCTGGGGCCAACGTCCTGACTTTC